Below are 2 T cell receptor beta chains sequenced from a single sample in a study of cytomegalovirus exposure and HLA in healthy donors. The PCR used 60 Vbeta and 13 Jbeta primers. Generated by immunoSEQ multiplex PCR, the TCRdb table keeps only in-frame clones and is missing some. The sample contains 110,000 to 150,000 clones, about three quarters of which appear only once. The sequencing input was PBMCs. These receptors were obtained from a human donor in good health.

This clone has more than one count but fewer than ten. The rearrangement joins TRBV11-3 to TRBJ2-1; D is possibly TRBD2 (5 bases). The V end was cut by 2 bases, the J end by 9 bases, with 11 bases between. Germline V gene lookup returns CDR1 SGHNT and CDR2 YENEEA. The CDR3 loop spans 13 amino acids. For the CDR3, the DNA is TGTGCCAGCAGCTTAAGTCGGGAACGTGAGCAGTTCTTC. Encoded protein: CASSLSREREQFF.

The chain recombines TRBV7-9 with TRBJ2-7; weak D call: TRBD2 (6 bases). The germline V and J ends were trimmed by 5 bases and 2 bases, with 10 bases remaining between them. This CDR3 contains 13 residues. CDR1 and CDR2 from the germline V gene are SEHNR and FQNEAQ (reference sequence). The CDR3 protein is CASSRGNTYEQYF. The CDR3 nucleotides are TGTGCCAGCAGCCGGGGGAATACCTACGAGCAGTACTTC.